This TCR beta chain was documented in a study of a mutant IDH1 vaccine in newly diagnosed glioma (TCRdb year 2021). The study in broad terms: The approximately 32 treated patients were approximately 60% male and around 40% female, with a mean age of approximately 38 years. Before enrollment, patients had received standard therapy of radiotherapy alone, temozolomide alone, or radiochemotherapy with temozolomide; most received the combination. Six visits were used for peripheral blood collection: V03 (baseline), V05, V07, V10, V12 and V13. Longitudinal TCRB deep sequencing was done for 20 to 25 treated patients, wherever samples were available for exploratory analyses.

This clone was counted once. What this receptor recognizes is not known. No clone much larger than this one lies a single base away; base qualities are absent. Results and caveats for the whole study, not just this receptor: Pseudoprogression seemed to be unrelated to changes in the top peripheral T cell clonotypes found by TCRB sequencing. PBMC samples for TCRB deep sequencing were selected based on availability. Immune responses induced by the vaccine were seen in 90% to 95% of patients across multiple MHC alleles. It was noted by the authors that analyses of patient blood samples could not be reproduced owing to sample limitations.

The sample's time point label is to be understood as: baseline, week 1 (first vaccination visit). The sample's treatment or condition label, in plain terms: pre-vaccination baseline after standard-of-care therapy. Donors had newly diagnosed WHO grade 3 or 4 IDH1-mutant astrocytomas with loss of nuclear ATRX. The samples were drawn from NOA16, a multicentre, single-arm, open-label phase I trial in Germany that tested a mutant IDH1 peptide vaccine in humans for the first time. Visit V03 blood draws served as the baseline sample for immunogenicity testing. Genomic DNA for TCRB sequencing was extracted from EDTA blood using the DNeasy Blood and Tissue Kit. The library was obtained by the immunoSEQ multiplex PCR assay. Rearranged TCR beta chain sequences were amplified using the hsTCRB Kit according to the manufacturer's protocol. Sequencing of TCRB libraries was carried out on an Illumina MiSeq. The authors processed their data as follows. The kit vendor's proprietary platform handled demultiplexing, trimming and gene mapping. TCRdb's version of the immuneACCESS table is confined to in-frame rearrangements and falls short of the full clone set. An unresolved V gene accounts for under half of the shortfall where checked; the remainder is of unknown origin. Clone size and V and J calls were adopted from that table, with D and trimming inferred from the DNA. A total of under 75,000 clones appear in this sample, more than 85% of them only once. About 2.7% of the sample comes from the top ten.

This TCR was sampled from a man aged 50-60 years with glioma. Sequencing used PBMCs, obtained from a glioma patient treated with radiotherapy, temozolomide or both.

The DNA sequence is as follows: TGTGCCAGCAGCTTAGGTGACATTGGCAATCAGCCCCAGCATTTT. Its product reads: CASSLGDIGNQPQHF. This sequence uses TRBV7-6 and TRBJ1-5; no D segment can be confidently identified. The V and J ends are trimmed by 1 base and 2 bases, leaving 9 bases between them. The CDR3, from cysteine to phenylalanine, totals 15 residues. Only the CDR3 DNA is retained, 45 bases long and in frame from the first base. From a lookup of the germline V gene, CDR1 and CDR2 are SGHVS and FNYEAQ.